This TCR beta chain was retrieved from a study of CD8 T cells in ankylosing spondylitis. Findings and limits, study-wide: Blood of patients with ankylosing spondylitis appeared to be characterized by a TCR beta motif of 8 or 9 highly homologous variants. Reported data indicate significant enrichment of disease-linked clones within matched ankylosing spondylitis synovial fluid.

MiXCR, applied by TCRdb to the 5' RACE reads, yields one record per CDR3 protein. The sample contains almost 400,000 distinct CDR3 sequences, about 22% of which appear only once. For this clonotype: Its target is unknown.

This clonotype originated in a male donor with ankylosing spondylitis. The specimen sequenced was blood, either unsorted or a sorted T cell fraction (not recorded which).

The DNA of the CDR3 is TGTGCCAGCAGTATGGGAGGGGGGCTCTATGGCTACACCTTC. It is translated as CASSMGGGLYGYTF. The chain uses TRBV28 and TRBJ1-2; possible D gene TRBD1, 6 bases. CDR1 and CDR2 from the germline V gene are MDHEN and SYDVKM. V was trimmed by 5 bases and J by 4 bases, leaving 14 bases between them. This CDR3 region has 14 residues.